Shown below are 32 T cell receptor beta chains from a single sample sequenced in a study of response to subunit inactivated influenza vaccine. TCRdb processed the RT-PCR reads anew with MiXCR; each CDR3 protein has one entry. The sample shows just under 550,000 distinct CDR3 sequences, 20% to 25% of them seen only once. Separately, the same data were catalogued under a study of T cells expressing NK-cell markers. From that second work: 5'RACE template switching built TCR beta cDNA with unique molecular identifiers.

The sample consisted of CD4+ T cells sorted from PBMCs, taken approximately 13 days after vaccination. The receptor source for this set is a man in his fifties who received an inactivated influenza vaccine.

The gene calls are TRBV24-1 and TRBJ1-2; 8 bases are a match to TRBD1. There are 12 residues in the CDR3. Germline CDR1 is KGHDR and CDR2 is SFDVKD. Trimming took 4 bases from V and 9 from J; bases not matched to a gene: 3. The CDR3 sequence: CATSEDRGSYTF. The CDR3 DNA is TGTGCCACCAGTGAAGACAGGGGTAGCTACACCTTC.

The rearrangement joins TRBV7-2 to TRBJ2-7; D gene ambiguous. Germline V gives CDR1 SGHTA, CDR2 FQGNSA. The CDR3 is made up of 13 amino acids. The V gene lost 7 bases and the J gene lost 4 bases, with 14 bases spanning the gap. The CDR3 DNA follows: TGTGCCAGCACCAGCGCCGCAGCGTACGAGCAGTACTTC. The encoded protein is CASTSAAAYEQYF.

In its sample, this clonotype was seen a few times. The chain joins TRBV11-2 to TRBJ2-1, with unresolved D. Trimming took off 2 bases at V and 0 bases at J, with 8 bases between the two ends. The CDR3 is made up of 15 amino acids. Germline V gene lookup returns CDR1 SGHAT and CDR2 FQNNGV. The CDR3 nucleotides are TGTGCCAGCAGCTTAACGGAGAGCTCCTACAATGAGCAGTTCTTC. Translated, it gives CASSLTESSYNEQFF.

A few counts support this clonotype. This chain joins TRBV5-4 and TRBJ2-1, with 14 bases that match TRBD2. CDR3 length: 16 residues. Unmatched junction bases numbered 9, after V lost 5 bases and J lost 8 bases. Per the germline V gene, CDR1 is SGHNT and CDR2 is YYREEE (reference sequence). The CDR3 loop is CASRPTSGRVSDEQFF. The CDR3 DNA sequence: TGTGCCAGCAGACCGACTAGCGGGAGGGTTTCTGATGAGCAGTTCTTC.

The genes are TRBV20-1 and TRBJ2-1; 9 positions agree with TRBD1. CDR3 length: 14 residues. Germline CDR1 is DFQATT and CDR2 is SNEGSKA (reference sequence). The ends lost 2 bases at V and 8 bases at J; junction bases unmatched: 7. CDR3 coding DNA: TGCAGTGCTAGACAACAGGGGGCGAGGGATGAGCAGTTCTTC. Protein sequence: CSARQQGARDEQFF.

There are many counts of this clonotype. The chain links TRBV6-2 or TRBV6-3 to TRBJ1-1; D not resolved. The CDR3 totals 12 residues. Germline V gene sequence: CDR1 MNHEY, CDR2 SVGEGT. Trimming stripped 6 bases from V and 7 bases from J, with 12 bases between. The CDR3 reads CASSRTGNEAFF. The DNA of the CDR3 is TGTGCCAGCAGCAGAACCGGGAATGAAGCTTTCTTT.

This clonotype came up a few times. This chain connects TRBV5-1 to TRBJ2-5; a weak D match, TRBD1 (6 bases). The CDR3 sequence is 14 residues long. Germline CDR1 and CDR2: SGHRS and YFSETQ. The V end was cut by 0 bases, the J end by 5 bases, with 11 bases between. DNA of the CDR3: TGCGCCAGCAGCTTGGCGCAGGGGACGGAGACCCAGTACTTC. Translated: CASSLAQGTETQYF.

This clonotype appeared a few times. The J gene is TRBJ2-5, the V gene TRBV5-1, with TRBD2 matching over 7 bases. V shed 7 bases and J 2 bases; nucleotides not matched to a gene: 11. The CDR3 spans 15 residues. Germline V gene sequence: CDR1 SGHRS, CDR2 YFSETQ. The CDR3: CASQPMGGAQETQYF. The DNA of the CDR3 is TGCGCCAGCCAACCGATGGGAGGGGCGCAAGAGACCCAGTACTTC.

Only a few counts were recorded for this clonotype. The chain uses TRBV3-1 and TRBJ2-2, with 7 bases aligning to TRBD2. Per the germline V gene, CDR1 is LGHDT and CDR2 is YNNKEL (reference sequence). The ends lost 2 bases at V and 5 bases at J; junction bases unmatched: 5. This CDR3 is 15 amino acids long. The CDR3 region is CASSQSAGVTGELFF. CDR3 coding DNA: TGTGCCAGCAGCCAATCGGCGGGAGTTACCGGGGAGCTGTTTTTT.

The gene calls are TRBV30 and TRBJ1-4, with D tentatively TRBD1 (5 bases). The CDR3 contains 15 residues. Germline CDR1 GTSNPN, CDR2 SVGIG (reference sequence). The V end was cut by 2 bases, the J end by 7 bases, with 17 bases between. The CDR3: CAWSPPPGRIEKLFF. DNA of the CDR3: TGTGCCTGGAGTCCCCCCCCGGGGCGTATTGAAAAACTGTTTTTT.

The sample holds many counts of this clonotype. V is TRBV24-1 and J is TRBJ1-2, with D possibly matching TRBD1 (5 bases). The V end was cut by 4 bases, the J end by 6 bases, with 11 bases between. This CDR3 spans 13 amino acids. Germline V gene lookup returns CDR1 KGHDR and CDR2 SFDVKD. The CDR3 nucleotides read TGTGCCACCAGTGACCTAGGGGATGATGGCTACACCTTC. It is translated as CATSDLGDDGYTF.

This clonotype was observed a handful of times. The V and J genes are TRBV6-2 or TRBV6-3 and TRBJ2-5, with 7 bases fitting TRBD2. This CDR3 region has 15 residues. V gave up 0 bases and J gave up 9 bases; unmatched junction bases: 10. Germline V lookup: CDR1 MNHEY, CDR2 SVGEGT. CDR3 nucleotides: TGTGCCAGCAGTTACTCGGGACTACCGGCTGGAGCCCAGTACTTC. It specifies CASSYSGLPAGAQYF.

A single count supports this clonotype. Mismatch with germline at one junction end may stem from a read error. The chain couples TRBV20-1 to TRBJ2-7, with TRBD1 matching over 11 bases. The CDR3 contains 15 residues. The germline gives CDR1 DFQATT, CDR2 SNEGSKA (reference sequence). In DNA, the CDR3 is TGCAGTGCTGGAGATCCGGACAGGGGGCGCTACGAGCAGTACTTC. Translated: CSAGDPDRGRYEQYF.

CDR3 protein: CASSQSISYEQYF. The CDR3 DNA follows: TGCGCCAGCAGCCAGTCCATATCCTACGAGCAGTACTTC. The J gene is TRBJ2-7, the V gene TRBV4-3; D unclear. V shed 3 bases and J shed 1 base, with 7 bases lying between them. CDR3 size: 13 residues. Looked up from germline, CDR1 is LGHNA and CDR2 is YSLEER.

This clonotype was observed a handful of times. The chain uses TRBV20-1 and TRBJ2-7; 10 bases map to TRBD2. From germline, CDR1 is DFQATT and CDR2 SNEGSKA (reference sequence). The CDR3 covers 13 residues. Written as DNA, the CDR3 is TGCAGCGTTGGTCGGGCTAGCGGGGGCGAGCAGTACTTC. It translates to CSVGRASGGEQYF.

The V and J genes are TRBV29-1 and TRBJ2-1; 12 bases agree with TRBD2. CDR3 length: 16 amino acids. Germline assignment: CDR1 SQVTM and CDR2 ANQGSEA. Unmatched junction bases numbered 11, after V lost 4 bases and J lost 7 bases. The CDR3 spells CSVGAPSGRAVNEQFF. In DNA form, the CDR3 reads TGCAGCGTTGGAGCCCCTAGCGGGAGGGCCGTGAATGAGCAGTTCTTC.

Many counts were recorded for this clonotype. V is TRBV6-5 and J is TRBJ2-3; D unclear. The CDR3 has 12 amino acids. Germline CDR1 MNHEY, CDR2 SVGAGI. The ends were cut back, 6 bases at V and 0 bases at J, with 4 bases in the middle. The CDR3 sequence: CASRASTDTQYF. Written as DNA, the CDR3 is TGTGCCAGCAGGGCGAGCACAGATACGCAGTATTTT.

The rearrangement links TRBV3-1 to TRBJ2-2, with D possibly being TRBD1 (6 bases). Trimming left V 0 bases short and J 7 bases short, with 12 bases between. Germline V gene sequence: CDR1 LGHDT, CDR2 YNNKEL (reference sequence). This CDR3 region has 15 residues. The CDR3 DNA follows: TGTGCCAGCAGCCAAGATCCGCAGGGGAGCGGGGAGCTGTTTTTT. This gives the protein CASSQDPQGSGELFF.

The J gene is TRBJ2-2, the V gene TRBV5-1; 8 nucleotides align to TRBD2. Germline values: CDR1 SGHRS, CDR2 YFSETQ. V shed 2 bases and J 5 bases; nucleotides not matched to a gene: 8. CDR3 length equals 16 residues. CDR3 sequence reads: CASSFSSGSWTGELFF. The CDR3 region has the DNA TGCGCCAGCAGCTTCTCCAGCGGGAGTTGGACCGGGGAGCTGTTTTTT. Together with reference TRBV5-1 and TRBJ2-2, the CDR3 gives the full variable domain: KAGVTQTPRYLIKTRGQQVTLSCSPISGHRSVSWYQQTPGQGLQFLFEYFSETQRNKGNFPGRFSGRQFSNSRSEMNVSTLELGDSALYLCASSFSSGSWTGELFFGEGSRLTVL.

This rearrangement joins TRBV11-2 to TRBJ2-7; 12 bases line up with TRBD2. Germline V gives CDR1 SGHAT, CDR2 FQNNGV. The V and J ends lost 1 base and 2 bases, in that order; junction bases with no gene match: 9. The CDR3 is 18 amino acids. DNA of the CDR3: TGTGCCAGCAGCTTAGTAGGGACTAGCGGGCGCATCCCCTACGAGCAGTACTTC. Residues: CASSLVGTSGRIPYEQYF.

This clonotype appeared a few times. V gene TRBV30 combines with J gene TRBJ1-6, with 7 bases lining up with TRBD1. With 3 bases clipped from V and 7 bases from J, the junction kept 12 bases outside the gene matches. Germline-derived CDR1 and CDR2 are GTSNPN and SVGIG (reference sequence). The CDR3 has 16 amino acids. CDR3 nucleotides: TGTGCCTGGAGGACCCCGGGACAGCTCCAAAATTCACCCCTCCACTTT. Translating gives CAWRTPGQLQNSPLHF.

The chain is built from TRBV20-1 and TRBJ2-3; a possible D gene is TRBD1 (6 bases). The CDR3 is 17 amino acids. Trimming took off 1 base at V and 0 bases at J, with 17 bases between the two ends. CDR1 is DFQATT, CDR2 SNEGSKA, per germline (reference sequence). The CDR3 region is CSARGLRGVSSTDTQYF. The CDR3 nucleotides are TGCAGTGCTAGAGGGCTCAGGGGTGTTTCTAGCACAGATACGCAGTATTTT.

This clonotype was detected only a few times. The V call is TRBV5-1, the J call TRBJ2-2; a possible D gene is TRBD1 (6 bases). CDR1 and CDR2 (germline): SGHRS, YFSETQ. V was trimmed by 2 bases and J by 5 bases, leaving 7 bases between them. The CDR3 is 13 amino acids. The CDR3 nucleotides are TGCGCCAGCAGCTTCCAGGGGACCGGGGAGCTGTTTTTT. Residues: CASSFQGTGELFF.

This clonotype turned up a few times. This chain uses TRBV6-5 with TRBJ2-3; D not resolved. V lost 0 bases and J 2 bases, leaving 12 bases between the germline ends. The length of the CDR3 is 16 residues. The V gene's germline CDR1 is MNHEY and CDR2 SVGAGI. The CDR3 nucleotides are TGTGCCAGCAGTTACTCGAGTCGTGGCTCCACAGATACGCAGTATTTT. Protein: CASSYSSRGSTDTQYF.

This clonotype came up a few times. The J gene is TRBJ2-7, the V gene TRBV2; the D gene could be TRBD1 or TRBD2 (5 bases each). Germline V CDR1 and CDR2: SNHLY, FYNNEI. The CDR3 is 14 amino acids. V was pared by 5 bases and J by 0 bases, with 11 bases between. The CDR3, as DNA: TGTGCCAGCAGTATACGGGGCAGCTCCTACGAGCAGTACTTC. It encodes CASSIRGSSYEQYF.

This chain links TRBV6-2 or TRBV6-3 with TRBJ1-6; D is unresolved. Germline V gene data show CDR1 as MNHEY and CDR2 as SVGEGT. V shed 8 bases and J shed 10 bases, with 12 bases lying between them. This CDR3 spans 12 amino acids. The CDR3 coding sequence is TGTGCCAGCCTTACATCTGGATCACCCCTCCACTTT. Translation gives CASLTSGSPLHF.

The sample holds many counts of this clonotype. The CDR3 coding sequence is TGTGCCAGCAGTTTATATTGGCGTGGGAGGGGCATGAACACTGAAGCTTTCTTT. It yields the protein CASSLYWRGRGMNTEAFF. The chain combines TRBV27 with TRBJ1-1; weak D call: TRBD1 (5 bases). V lost 1 base and J 0 bases, leaving 18 bases between the germline ends. Germline lookup yields CDR1 MNHEY and CDR2 SMNVEV (reference sequence). This CDR3 has 18 residues.

This clonotype was seen only a few times. This chain uses TRBV20-1 with TRBJ1-2; tentatively, D is TRBD1 (6 bases). CDR3 size: 13 residues. V lost 6 bases and J lost 4, with 15 bases in between. The germline CDR1 and CDR2 sequences are DFQATT and SNEGSKA (reference sequence). The CDR3 loop is CSATKQGSYGYTF. CDR3 DNA sequence: TGCAGTGCAACCAAACAGGGCTCCTATGGCTACACCTTC.

This clonotype has ten or more counts. The genes are TRBV28 and TRBJ2-2; the D is unclear. The germline V and J ends were trimmed by 2 bases and 2 bases, with 6 bases remaining between them. The CDR3 totals 14 residues. Germline values: CDR1 MDHEN, CDR2 SYDVKM. CDR3 loop: CASSLSFNTGELFF. For the CDR3, the DNA is TGTGCCAGCAGTTTAAGCTTCAACACCGGGGAGCTGTTTTTT.

The V call is TRBV12-3 or TRBV12-4, the J call TRBJ2-1, with 7 nucleotides matching TRBD1. The CDR3 is 13 amino acids. The V segment lost 7 bases and the J segment 7 bases; nucleotides outside the gene matches: 7. The CDR3: CASTQGGRNEQFF. CDR3 nucleotides: TGTGCCAGCACCCAAGGGGGCCGGAATGAGCAGTTCTTC.

The V call is TRBV4-2, the J call TRBJ2-6; D may match TRBD1 or TRBD2 (5 bases each). Germline assignment: CDR1 LGHNA and CDR2 YNFKEQ. The V and J ends lost 4 bases and 2 bases respectively, with 12 bases between them. The CDR3 loop spans 16 amino acids. In DNA, the CDR3 is TGTGCCAGCAGCCGGGAGTGGGGCCCTGGGGCCAACGTCCTGACTTTC. This translates into CASSREWGPGANVLTF.

This clonotype was counted ten times or more. The chain links TRBV15 to TRBJ2-5; the match to TRBD1 covers 8 bases. From germline, CDR1 is LNHNV and CDR2 YYDKDF (reference sequence). The CDR3 totals 15 residues. V lost 4 bases, J lost 2 bases, and 6 bases stayed unmatched. This chain's CDR3 is CATSKRTGGQETQYF. CDR3 bases: TGTGCCACCAGCAAGCGAACAGGGGGGCAAGAGACCCAGTACTTC.